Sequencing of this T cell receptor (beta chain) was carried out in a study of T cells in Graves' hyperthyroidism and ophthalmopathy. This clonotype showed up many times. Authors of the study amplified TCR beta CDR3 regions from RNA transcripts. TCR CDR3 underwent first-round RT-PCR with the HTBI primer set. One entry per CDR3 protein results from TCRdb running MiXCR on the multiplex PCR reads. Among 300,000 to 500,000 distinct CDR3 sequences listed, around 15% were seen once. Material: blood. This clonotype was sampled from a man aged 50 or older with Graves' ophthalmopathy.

CDR3 residues: CSARDPRGYEQYF. In DNA, the CDR3 is TGCAGTGCTAGAGACCCCAGAGGGTACGAGCAGTACTTC. The V gene is TRBV20-1, the J gene TRBJ2-7, with D maybe TRBD2 (5 bases). The V end was cut by 0 bases, the J end by 4 bases, with 10 bases between. This CDR3 contains 13 residues. In germline, CDR1 is DFQATT, CDR2 SNEGSKA (reference sequence).